The 24 T cell receptor beta chains listed next were all sequenced from one sample in a study of blood T cell repertoires in COVID-19. Profiled with immunoSEQ multiplex PCR; TCRdb holds only in-frame clones, not every one. The table records some 30,000 clones, about 92% of them present only once. Sequenced input: peripheral blood. The origin of the receptors is a man between 50 and 59 years old with active COVID-19.

V gene TRBV6-5 combines with J gene TRBJ2-3; the match to TRBD1 covers 7 bases. CDR1 MNHEY and CDR2 SVGAGI come from the germline V gene. This CDR3 is built from 14 residues. Trimming removed 4 bases from V and 5 bases from J; junction bases left unmatched: 6. In DNA, the CDR3 is TGTGCCAGCAGTTTCCGGGACAGACGAGATACGCAGTATTTT. Translated, it gives CASSFRDRRDTQYF.

The rearrangement uses TRBV6-5 and TRBJ2-7; 9 nucleotides match TRBD1. The CDR3 is made up of 13 amino acids. V dropped 6 bases and J dropped 6; count of bases not matched to a gene: 6. Germline CDR1 reads MNHEY; CDR2 reads SVGAGI. Written as DNA, the CDR3 is TGTGCCAGCAGCCGGGACAGGGTCTCCGAGCAGTACTTC. It is translated as CASSRDRVSEQYF.

The rearrangement joins TRBV12-3 or TRBV12-4 to TRBJ1-1; D is possibly TRBD1 (5 bases). This CDR3 comprises 11 residues. V dropped 3 bases and J dropped 10 bases, with 9 bases sitting between them. DNA of the CDR3: TGTGCCAGCAGTTTGCGGGGGGGAGCTTTCTTT. Translation: CASSLRGGAFF.

The chain couples TRBV5-6 to TRBJ2-2, with D perhaps TRBD2 (6 bases). V shed 5 bases and J shed 4 bases, with 12 bases lying between them. Per germline, CDR1 SGHDT and CDR2 YYEEEE. The CDR3 has 14 residues. In DNA form, the CDR3 reads TGTGCCAGCAGTTGGGGGACTGTCACCGGGGAGCTGTTTTTT. Translated: CASSWGTVTGELFF.

The chain combines TRBV25-1 with TRBJ2-5; TRBD2 agrees at 7 bases. The length of the CDR3 is 14 residues. Trimming at V came to 5 bases and at J to 3 bases, leaving 6 bases not matched to a gene. Germline CDR1 MGHDK, CDR2 SYGVNS. CDR3 nucleotide sequence: TGTGCCAGCAGTCCCCCCCTAGCGGAAGAGACCCAGTACTTC. Its protein product is CASSPPLAEETQYF.

CDR3 protein: CASSSPPTGGTYEQYF. CDR3 DNA sequence: TGTGCCAGCAGCTCACCCCCGACAGGGGGTACCTACGAGCAGTACTTC. The chain couples TRBV7-2 to TRBJ2-7, with TRBD1 identical over 9 bases. With 4 bases clipped from V and 2 bases from J, the junction kept 9 bases outside the gene matches. The CDR3 runs 16 residues. The germline gives CDR1 SGHTA, CDR2 FQGNSA.

The table lists this clone with a few counts. This chain links TRBV5-1 with TRBJ1-4; D is ambiguous. Trimming took 4 bases from V and 0 from J, leaving 10 bases between them. This CDR3 comprises 15 residues. The germline V gene encodes CDR1 SGHRS and CDR2 YFSETQ. The CDR3: CASSPLTATNEKLFF. CDR3 DNA sequence: TGCGCCAGCAGCCCTCTGACTGCAACTAATGAAAAACTGTTTTTT.

V is TRBV18 and J is TRBJ1-1, with a tentative D call TRBD1 (6 bases). Per germline, CDR1 KGHSH and CDR2 LQKENI. The V end was cut by 3 bases, the J end by 6 bases, with 17 bases between. CDR3 length: 15 amino acids. In nucleotides, the CDR3 is TGTGCCAGCTCACCCCTTGACAGGACTTTCGCTGAAGCTTTCTTT. Its protein is CASSPLDRTFAEAFF.

The gene calls are TRBV2 and TRBJ1-5; D unclear. The germline V and J ends were trimmed by 6 bases and 9 bases, with 15 bases remaining between them. The CDR3 runs 13 residues. CDR1 and CDR2 (germline): SNHLY, FYNNEI. CDR3 in amino acids: CASSPGWVGPQHF. The CDR3, as DNA: TGTGCCAGCAGCCCGGGGTGGGTAGGGCCCCAGCATTTT.

This sequence joins TRBV6-5 and TRBJ2-5, with D possibly being TRBD2 (5 bases). CDR3 length: 14 amino acids. Germline V gene sequence: CDR1 MNHEY, CDR2 SVGAGI. V was shortened by 1 base and J by 5 bases, with 11 bases between the two germline ends. The CDR3 DNA is TGTGCCAGCAGTTACTTAGGGAGAGGGGAGACCCAGTACTTC. It is translated as CASSYLGRGETQYF.

The gene calls are TRBV7-9 and TRBJ1-2; D ambiguous. V gave up 5 bases and J gave up 5 bases, with 9 bases separating them. The CDR3 consists of 12 residues. The germline V gene encodes CDR1 SEHNR and CDR2 FQNEAQ (reference sequence). The CDR3 DNA follows: TGTGCCAGCAGCCGGGATTTTTATGGCTACACCTTC. Translating gives CASSRDFYGYTF.

This chain joins TRBV28 and TRBJ2-7; D is perhaps TRBD1 (6 bases). The CDR3 spans 13 residues. Per germline, CDR1 MDHEN and CDR2 SYDVKM. The ends were cut back, 4 bases at V and 7 bases at J, with 14 bases in the middle. The CDR3 nucleotides are TGTGCCAGCAGTTCGCTCCGGGACAAAGAGCAGTACTTC. Protein: CASSSLRDKEQYF.

The rearrangement links TRBV7-8 to TRBJ1-2; a weak D match, TRBD1 (6 bases). V was trimmed by 5 bases and J by 4 bases, leaving 17 bases between them. Germline V gene data show CDR1 as SGHVS and CDR2 as FQNEAQ. This CDR3 is 15 amino acids long. This chain's CDR3 is CASSGGAGPLYGYTF. CDR3 sequence (DNA): TGTGCCAGCAGCGGGGGGGCAGGGCCGCTCTATGGCTACACCTTC.

The rearrangement uses TRBV19 and TRBJ1-2; 9 bases fit TRBD1. CDR1 and CDR2 (germline): LNHDA, SQIVND (reference sequence). This CDR3 is 13 amino acids long. Trimming cost V 9 bases and J 3 bases; bases outside gene matches: 5. The CDR3: CASRDRVYYGYTF. In DNA form, the CDR3 reads TGTGCCAGCCGGGACAGGGTGTACTATGGCTACACCTTC.

The chain joins TRBV6-5 to TRBJ1-2, with TRBD1 matching over 7 bases. The J segment lost 2 bases and the V segment lost 6 bases, leaving 9 bases of the junction unmatched. The CDR3 is made up of 15 amino acids. The germline V gene has CDR1 MNHEY and CDR2 SVGAGI. CDR3 sequence: CASRRQGSDNYGYTF. Here the CDR3 DNA reads TGTGCCAGCAGGAGACAGGGTTCCGACAACTATGGCTACACCTTC.

The chain carries TRBV30 and TRBJ1-2, with TRBD1 as a possible D gene (5 bases). The length of the CDR3 is 12 residues. The V gene's germline CDR1 is GTSNPN and CDR2 SVGIG (reference sequence). V was shortened by 2 bases and J by 8 bases, with 12 bases between the two germline ends. CDR3 nucleotide sequence: TGTGCCTGGAGTAAAGGGGCAGACGGCTACACCTTC. This codes for CAWSKGADGYTF.

The chain recombines TRBV19 with TRBJ2-7; 9 bases are shared with TRBD1. Germline trimming cut 5 bases from V and 0 bases from J; bases unmatched to any gene: 5. CDR3 length equals 15 residues. Germline CDR1 reads LNHDA; CDR2 reads SQIVND (reference sequence). In DNA form, the CDR3 reads TGTGCCAGTAGTGGAGGGACAGGGCCCTCCTACGAGCAGTACTTC. Protein product: CASSGGTGPSYEQYF.

This rearrangement joins TRBV5-6 to TRBJ1-5; TRBD1 matches at 7 bases. The CDR3 runs to 13 residues. With 3 bases clipped from V and 6 bases from J, the junction kept 3 bases outside the gene matches. Germline CDR1 reads SGHDT; CDR2 reads YYEEEE. The CDR3 nucleotides read TGTGCCAGCAGCTCCTACAGGGGTCAGCCCCAGCATTTT. Protein product: CASSSYRGQPQHF.

The chain links TRBV5-1 to TRBJ1-2; 11 bases match TRBD1. The CDR3 is made up of 15 amino acids. V shed 2 bases, J shed 5 bases, and the junction held 5 bases outside the gene matches. Per the germline V gene, CDR1 is SGHRS and CDR2 is YFSETQ. DNA of the CDR3: TGCGCCAGCAGCTTCGGGACAGGGGGTGGGTATGGCTACACCTTC. Translation: CASSFGTGGGYGYTF.

The chain joins TRBV28 to TRBJ2-5, with D tentatively TRBD1 (5 bases). The V end lost 5 bases, the J end lost 4 bases, and 14 bases lay between the germline ends. Germline lookup yields CDR1 MDHEN and CDR2 SYDVKM. The CDR3 has 14 residues. CDR3: CASSPRVLGETQYF. The DNA for the CDR3 is TGTGCCAGCAGTCCCAGGGTCCTGGGAGAGACCCAGTACTTC.

V and J are TRBV5-1 and TRBJ1-1; D remains unclear. V was pared by 0 bases and J by 1 base, with 4 bases between. Germline V gene lookup returns CDR1 SGHRS and CDR2 YFSETQ. The CDR3 runs 13 residues. CDR3 DNA: TGCGCCAGCAGCTTGGAACAGAACACTGAAGCTTTCTTT. Protein: CASSLEQNTEAFF.

The J gene is TRBJ2-7, the V gene TRBV24-1; D might be TRBD2 (5 bases). Trimming left V 10 bases short and J 0 bases short, with 9 bases between. This CDR3 has 12 residues. CDR1 and CDR2 (germline): KGHDR, SFDVKD. This CDR3 reads CATEAHSYEQYF. CDR3 sequence (DNA): TGTGCCACGGAGGCTCACTCCTACGAGCAGTACTTC.

The chain employs TRBV10-1 and TRBJ2-3, with TRBD2 matching 11 bases. The CDR3 is 17 amino acids. Germline loops: CDR1 WNHNN, CDR2 SYGVQD (reference sequence). With 0 bases clipped from V and 6 bases from J, the junction kept 8 bases outside the gene matches. The CDR3 bases are TGCGCCAGCAGTGAGTCGTGGCTAGCGGGGGGCCTCGATACGCAGTATTTT. Residues: CASSESWLAGGLDTQYF.

The genes are TRBV5-4 and TRBJ1-4; tentative D call: TRBD1 (6 bases). This CDR3 comprises 16 residues. V lost 3 bases to trimming and J lost 6 bases, with 18 bases between them. The germline CDR1 and CDR2 sequences are SGHNT and YYREEE (reference sequence). CDR3 sequence reads: CASSSTAGEGDEKLFF. CDR3 nucleotide sequence: TGTGCCAGCAGCTCGACCGCCGGCGAGGGGGATGAAAAACTGTTTTTT. Supplemented by reference TRBV5-4 and TRBJ1-4, the full variable domain reads ETGVTQSPTHLIKTRGQQVTLRCSSQSGHNTVSWYQQALGQGPQFIFQYYREEENGRGNFPPRFSGLQFPNYSSELNVNALELDDSALYLCASSSTAGEGDEKLFFGSGTQLSVL.